What follows is one T cell receptor (beta chain) and its context. Trimming stripped 7 bases from V and 7 bases from J, with 17 bases between. Germline V CDR1 and CDR2: LNHDA, SQIVND (reference sequence). The CDR3 is 14 amino acids. The template was RNA from unsorted bulk tissue. This record belongs to a study of tumor and adjacent non-tumor tissue in lung cancer. The library came from three nested PCR rounds adapted from ARM-PCR protocols. Using its own MiXCR run on the multiplex PCR reads, TCRdb lists one record per CDR3 protein. The repertoire holds approximately 120,000 distinct CDR3 sequences, with around 75% as singletons.

The TCR was taken from a woman aged 55-69 years with non-small cell lung cancer. The sample comprised lung tumor tissue. This chain uses TRBV19 with TRBJ2-1; no reliable D call. The CDR3 nucleotides are TGTGCCAGTAATATCTCCCAAGATAGGAATGAGCAGTTCTTC. As protein: CASNISQDRNEQFF.